This T cell receptor (beta chain) comes out of a study of cytomegalovirus exposure and HLA in healthy donors. V shed 5 bases and J shed 2 bases, with 17 bases lying between them. The CDR3 covers 16 residues. The V gene's germline CDR1 is SGHDT and CDR2 YYEEEE. This clone was counted between two and nine times. Its antigen is still unknown. Researchers ran the PCR with 60 Vbeta and 13 Jbeta primers. Assay: immunoSEQ multiplex PCR; the TCRdb copy retains only in-frame clones and omits some. The sample consists of about 72,000 clones, 50% to 80% of them appearing once. Study-wide results and caveats: Later examination showed HLA-associated TCR beta chains had greater clonal expansion than equally common others. Across donors, sequencing depth was assumed by presence/absence analyses to be roughly uniform. The productive fraction for most TCR beta V segments was about 87% or about 30% in an earlier analysis. A link between a missense DCLRE1C variant and TCR beta V- and J-gene trimming emerged from a later analysis.

The chain employs TRBV5-6 and TRBJ1-5, with D possibly being TRBD1 (6 bases). The sequenced sample consisted of PBMCs. This clonotype was obtained from a man between 35 and 55 years old in good health and CMV-seropositive. The CDR3 loop is CASSPMAAGGNQPQHF. The CDR3, as DNA: TGTGCCAGCAGTCCGATGGCGGCAGGGGGCAATCAGCCCCAGCATTTT. The entire variable domain, with the rest obtained from reference TRBV5-6 and TRBJ1-5, is as follows: DAGVTQSPTHLIKTRGQQVTLRCSPKSGHDTVSWYQQALGQGPQFIFQYYEEEERQRGNFPDRFSGHQFPNYSSELNVNALLLGDSALYLCASSPMAAGGNQPQHFGDGTRLSIL.